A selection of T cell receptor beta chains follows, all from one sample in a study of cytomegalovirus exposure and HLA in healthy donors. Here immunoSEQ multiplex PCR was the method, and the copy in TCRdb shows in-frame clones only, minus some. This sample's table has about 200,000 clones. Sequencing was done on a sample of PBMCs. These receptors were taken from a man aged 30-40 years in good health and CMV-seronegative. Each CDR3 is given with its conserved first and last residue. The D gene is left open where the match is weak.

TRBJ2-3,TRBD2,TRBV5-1,TGCGCCAGCAGCTTGGCGCCCCCGTCTAGCGGGTATGGAGATACGCAGTATTTT,CASSLAPPSSGYGDTQYF
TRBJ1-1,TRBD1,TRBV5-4,TGTGCCAGCAGCCGACAGGGAGCGAACACTGAAGCTTTCTTT,CASSRQGANTEAFF
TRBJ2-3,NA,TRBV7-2,TGTGCCAGCAGCTCCGGACAAACAGATACGCAGTATTTT,CASSSGQTDTQYF
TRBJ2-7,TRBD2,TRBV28,TGTGCCAGCAGCGGGAGGGCCTCCTACGAGCAGTACTTC,CASSGRASYEQYF
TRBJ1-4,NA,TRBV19,TGTGCCAGTAGTAAAGACAGGCCAACTAATGAAAAACTGTTTTTT,CASSKDRPTNEKLFF
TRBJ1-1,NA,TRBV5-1,TGCGCCAGCAGCTGGGACACCGAGAACACTGAAGCTTTCTTT,CASSWDTENTEAFF
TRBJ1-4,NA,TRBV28,TGTGCCATCCGGGATATACTAGGTGAAAAACTGTTTTTT,CAIRDILGEKLFF
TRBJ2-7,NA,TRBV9,TGTGCCAGCAGCACACGCGGGGATGGAGCATACGAGCAGTACTTC,CASSTRGDGAYEQYF
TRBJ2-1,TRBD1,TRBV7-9,TGTGCCAGCAGTCTTGACAGGGGTCAAAATGAGCAGTTCTTC,CASSLDRGQNEQFF
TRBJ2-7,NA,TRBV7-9,TGTGCCAGCAGCCTTCTTGTGGGGGGGCGCTCCTACGAGCAGTACTTC,CASSLLVGGRSYEQYF
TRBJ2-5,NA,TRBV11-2,TGTGCCAGCAGCTCAGGCAGGGGAGTGGAGACCCAGTACTTC,CASSSGRGVETQYF
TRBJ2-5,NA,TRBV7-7,TGTGCCAGCAGCCCCACGGGGGAGACCCAGTACTTC,CASSPTGETQYF
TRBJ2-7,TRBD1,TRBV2,TGTGCCAGCAGAGAGACAGGGGAGCAGTACTTC,CASRETGEQYF
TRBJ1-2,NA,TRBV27,TGTGCCAGCAGTTACCAGGGCAATCCGTCCTATGGCTACACCTTC,CASSYQGNPSYGYTF
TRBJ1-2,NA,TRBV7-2,TGTGCCAGCAGCTTAACTGTCAGGGTGAATCCTAACTATGGCTACACCTTC,CASSLTVRVNPNYGYTF
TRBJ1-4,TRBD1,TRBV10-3,TGTGCCATCAGTGAGTCAAAGGGGGCCGGGGAAAAACTGTTTTTT,CAISESKGAGEKLFF
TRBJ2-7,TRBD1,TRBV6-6,TGTGCCAGCTACAGAATCAGGGGGTCCACCTACGAGCAGTACTTC,CASYRIRGSTYEQYF
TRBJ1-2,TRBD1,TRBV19,TGTGCCAGTAGTACGGACAGGGGGTACTATGGCTACACCTTC,CASSTDRGYYGYTF
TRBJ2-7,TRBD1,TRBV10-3,TGTGCCATCAGCCAGGGACAGGGGAGCTCCTACGAGCAGTACTTC,CAISQGQGSSYEQYF
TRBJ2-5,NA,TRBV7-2,TGTGCCAGCAGCCCGAGCCACACGGGGGAGACCCAGTACTTC,CASSPSHTGETQYF
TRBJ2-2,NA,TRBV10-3,TGTGCCATCAAAGGGGCAGTAAACACCGGGGAGCTGTTTTTT,CAIKGAVNTGELFF
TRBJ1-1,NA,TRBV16,TGTGCCAGCAGCCAATCGGGAGAGAACACTGAAGCTTTCTTT,CASSQSGENTEAFF
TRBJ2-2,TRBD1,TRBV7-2,TGTGCCAGCAGCCGGTTGGGACAGGGGTCTGGGGACACCGGGGAGCTGTTTTTT,CASSRLGQGSGDTGELFF
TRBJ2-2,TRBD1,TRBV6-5,TGTGCCAGCAGACCGACAGGGGGCAAGTTGTTTTTT,CASRPTGGKLFF
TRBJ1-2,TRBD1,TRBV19,TGTGCCAGTAGTATTGGGGACAGGGACGGGGGCTACACCTTC,CASSIGDRDGGYTF
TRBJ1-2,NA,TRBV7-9,TGTGCCAGCAGCTTAGGAGCCCCTCTCGCGGGGCCGAGCCTCTATGGCTACACCTTC,CASSLGAPLAGPSLYGYTF
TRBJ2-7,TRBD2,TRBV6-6,TGTGCCAGCAGATCCGGGACTAGCGGAGATTACGAGCAGTACTTC,CASRSGTSGDYEQYF
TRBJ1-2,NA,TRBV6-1,TGTGCCAGCAGTGAAAGGGTGTCGGGGTGGGGCTACACCTTC,CASSERVSGWGYTF
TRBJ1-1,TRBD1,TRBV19,TGTGCCAGTAGTCCTTCGACAGGGGGCACTGAAGCTTTCTTT,CASSPSTGGTEAFF
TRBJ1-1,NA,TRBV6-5,TGTGCCAGCAGCCCTTCCGGGGAGAACACTGAAGCTTTCTTT,CASSPSGENTEAFF
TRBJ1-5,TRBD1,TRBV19,TGTGCCAGTAGTCGAGGGGGGACAGGGGGGTTGAGGGGCCAGCCCCAGCATTTT,CASSRGGTGGLRGQPQHF
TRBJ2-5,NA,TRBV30,TGTGCCTGGAGCCTGAACCGGGAGACCCAGTACTTC,CAWSLNRETQYF
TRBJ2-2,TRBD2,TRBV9,TGTGCCAGCAGCGTAGGAGCGGGGGCCGAGAACACCGGGGAGCTGTTTTTT,CASSVGAGAENTGELFF
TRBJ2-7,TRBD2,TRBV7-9,TGTGCCTCCGACCGGGGACTAGCAAAGTCCGAGCAGTACTTC,CASDRGLAKSEQYF
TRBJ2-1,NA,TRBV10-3,TGTGCCATCAGTTCGTCAGGAGGGTTCGATGAGCAGTTCTTC,CAISSSGGFDEQFF
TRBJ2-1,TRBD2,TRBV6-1,TGTGCCAGCAGTGAAGGGGGGGGAGGGGAACGGTTCTTC,CASSEGGGGERFF
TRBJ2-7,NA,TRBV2,TGTGCCAGCATCCCTTCGGAGTCCTACGAGCAGTACTTC,CASIPSESYEQYF